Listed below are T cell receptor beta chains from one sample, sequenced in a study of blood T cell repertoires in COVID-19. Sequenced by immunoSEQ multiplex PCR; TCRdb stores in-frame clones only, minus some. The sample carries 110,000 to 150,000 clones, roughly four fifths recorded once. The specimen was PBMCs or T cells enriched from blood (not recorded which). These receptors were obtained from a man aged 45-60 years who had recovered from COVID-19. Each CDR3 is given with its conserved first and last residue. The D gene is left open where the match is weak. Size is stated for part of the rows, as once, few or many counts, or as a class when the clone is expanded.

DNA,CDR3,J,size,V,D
TGCGCCAGCAGTGAGGTCGGACAGAGCCGGGACACCATATATTTT,CASSEVGQSRDTIYF,TRBJ1-3,-,TRBV10-2,-
TGCGCCAGCAGCCAAGAGGGTTTGGGGGCAACGGGAAACACCATATATTTT,CASSQEGLGATGNTIYF,TRBJ1-3,few,TRBV4-3,-
TGTGCCAGTAGTATGATCTATCAACCACCATACGAGCAGTACTTC,CASSMIYQPPYEQYF,TRBJ2-7,-,TRBV19,-
TGTGCCAGCAGCTTAAATCGAGTTCTCAATCAGCCCCAGCATTTT,CASSLNRVLNQPQHF,TRBJ1-5,-,TRBV7-8,-
TGTGCCAGCTCACCATTCCGGGGAACGGGCCCCACAGATACGCAGTATTTT,CASSPFRGTGPTDTQYF,TRBJ2-3,once,TRBV18,-
TGTGCCAGCAGCTTAAGTAAAGCGGGGGGGCTGGGAGATACGCAGTATTTT,CASSLSKAGGLGDTQYF,TRBJ2-3,-,TRBV7-3,TRBD2
TGTGCCAGCAGCCTCAGTCAGGGTGATAATTCACCCCTCCACTTT,CASSLSQGDNSPLHF,TRBJ1-6,-,TRBV28,-
TGTGCCAGCAGCGTAAGTACCGGTCCAGATACGCAGTATTTT,CASSVSTGPDTQYF,TRBJ2-3,-,TRBV9,-
TGTGCCAGCAGCCCCACTAGGGAAGCGAGCGAGCAGTACTTC,CASSPTREASEQYF,TRBJ2-7,-,TRBV9,-
TGTGCCTGGAGAAGGACAGGGGACGATTCACCCCTCCACTTT,CAWRRTGDDSPLHF,TRBJ1-6,many,TRBV30,TRBD1
TGTGCCAGCAGCGTATCCGGGACAGGATACATGAACACTGAAGCTTTCTTT,CASSVSGTGYMNTEAFF,TRBJ1-1,-,TRBV9,TRBD1
TGTGCCAGCTCACCAAACAGGGGAAGGGACTATGGCTACACCTTC,CASSPNRGRDYGYTF,TRBJ1-2,few,TRBV18,TRBD1
TGTGCCACCAGACCCAGGACAGGGGCCTCTTCCTACGAGCAGTACTTC,CATRPRTGASSYEQYF,TRBJ2-7,-,TRBV15,TRBD1
TGTGCCAGCAGACGGGACAGGGTATCGGGAAAACTGTTTTTT,CASRRDRVSGKLFF,TRBJ1-4,once,TRBV7-8,TRBD1
TGTGCCAGCAGCTTAGGACAGGGGGTTTCTTCACCCCTCCACTTT,CASSLGQGVSSPLHF,TRBJ1-6,-,TRBV7-6,TRBD1
TGTGCCAGCAGCAAATCCAGCTATAATTCACCCCTCCACTTT,CASSKSSYNSPLHF,TRBJ1-6,-,TRBV21-1,-
TGTGCCAGCAGTTACCCGACAGGGCACTCCTACAATGAGCAGTTCTTC,CASSYPTGHSYNEQFF,TRBJ2-1,-,TRBV6-8,TRBD1
TGTGCCAGCAGCCTCACATACGAAGCGGCCAATGAGCAGTTCTTC,CASSLTYEAANEQFF,TRBJ2-1,-,TRBV6-5,-
TGTGCCAGCAGCGACGGGAGGCGGGGGACTATCAGGTCCTACGAGCAGTACTTC,CASSDGRRGTIRSYEQYF,TRBJ2-7,once,TRBV7-9,TRBD2
TGTGCCAGCAGCCAGGACAGGGTGAATCAGCCCCAGCATTTT,CASSQDRVNQPQHF,TRBJ1-5,-,TRBV7-9,TRBD1
TGTGCCAGCAGCCAAGCGGGTTTTCCGACCCTAATCTTC,CASSQAGFPTLIF,TRBJ1-2,-,TRBV3-1/TRBV3-2,-
TGTGCCAGCAGCTGGACAGAGGGTAATCAGCCCCAGCATTTT,CASSWTEGNQPQHF,TRBJ1-5,-,TRBV5-4,-
TGTGCCAGCATCACGGGACAGGGAGAGGGGTGGGCTGAAGCTTTCTTT,CASITGQGEGWAEAFF,TRBJ1-1,-,TRBV28,TRBD1
TGTGCCAGCAGTTCCCTCCCAGGGTACAATGAGCAGTTCTTC,CASSSLPGYNEQFF,TRBJ2-1,-,TRBV27,-
TGTGCCAGCAGCTCTAGCGGGGGGGCCACACCTCTTGGTGAGCAGTTCTTC,CASSSSGGATPLGEQFF,TRBJ2-1,-,TRBV7-3,TRBD2
TGTGCCAGCAGCGGTCGACAGGGGATACCTGGGGCCAACGTCCTGACTTTC,CASSGRQGIPGANVLTF,TRBJ2-6,few,TRBV9,TRBD1
TGTGCCAGCAGCCACGACACAGACAGGCCGAACACTGAAGCTTTCTTT,CASSHDTDRPNTEAFF,TRBJ1-1,-,TRBV4-2,-
TGTGCCAGCCAGGGACAGTTCCTGGTGGGTAGCACAGATACGCAGTATTTT,CASQGQFLVGSTDTQYF,TRBJ2-3,-,TRBV28,TRBD1
TGTGCTAGCAGCTTAATTGGGCAGGGAGAGACCCAGTACTTC,CASSLIGQGETQYF,TRBJ2-5,-,TRBV7-7,-
TGTGCCAGCAGCTTATTCGGGGGTTCTGGTGGCTACACCTTC,CASSLFGGSGGYTF,TRBJ1-2,once,TRBV11-2,-
TGTGCCAGCAGCTTGGACAGCTATAGCAATCAGCCCCAGCATTTT,CASSLDSYSNQPQHF,TRBJ1-5,few,TRBV6-5,-
TGTGCCACCCGCACCTCAGGGGAGGGTCAGCCCCAGCATTTT,CATRTSGEGQPQHF,TRBJ1-5,-,TRBV15,-
TGTGCCAGCAGCGACACAGGGGGCCCGTTAGAAGAGACCCAGTACTTC,CASSDTGGPLEETQYF,TRBJ2-5,once,TRBV5-6,TRBD1
TGTGCCAGCACCAGGACAGGGATTGACGGGGAGCTGTTTTTT,CASTRTGIDGELFF,TRBJ2-2,many,TRBV2,TRBD1
TGTGCCAGCAGCTTAAGCTTCAGGGCGTATAATTCACCCCTCCACTTT,CASSLSFRAYNSPLHF,TRBJ1-6,-,TRBV11-2,-
TGTGCCAGCAGCCGCCCTAGCGGGGGGGCTGGGGAGACCCAGTACTTC,CASSRPSGGAGETQYF,TRBJ2-5,-,TRBV11-2,TRBD2
TGTGCCAGCAGCTCTACAGCCTCGGGGACCGGGGAGCTGTTTTTT,CASSSTASGTGELFF,TRBJ2-2,-,TRBV7-6,-
TGTGCCACCAGTGATTCCAACATTCTAGCGGGGAAGGCCGGGGAGCTGTTTTTT,CATSDSNILAGKAGELFF,TRBJ2-2,-,TRBV24-1,TRBD2
TGTGCCAGCAGTTCGGGGACGCAGGGGGCCTACGAGCAGTACTTC,CASSSGTQGAYEQYF,TRBJ2-7,few,TRBV6-5,TRBD1
TGTGCCAGCTCCGGACAGGGGACAATGAACACTGAAGCTTTCTTT,CASSGQGTMNTEAFF,TRBJ1-1,-,TRBV18,TRBD1
TGTGCCAGCAGTTCTCAGGCGCCCAAATCCTACGAGCAGTACTTC,CASSSQAPKSYEQYF,TRBJ2-7,-,TRBV28,-
TGTGCCAGCAGCTTAGCTGGCCCCGGGGCTGGAAACACCATATATTTT,CASSLAGPGAGNTIYF,TRBJ1-3,-,TRBV7-8,-
TGTGCCACCAGTGCAACAGGGTTAGAGCAGTACTTC,CATSATGLEQYF,TRBJ2-7,few,TRBV24-1,-
TGTGCCAGCAGCCAAGATACGGTGAGCAATCAGCCCCAGCATTTT,CASSQDTVSNQPQHF,TRBJ1-5,-,TRBV3-1/TRBV3-2,-